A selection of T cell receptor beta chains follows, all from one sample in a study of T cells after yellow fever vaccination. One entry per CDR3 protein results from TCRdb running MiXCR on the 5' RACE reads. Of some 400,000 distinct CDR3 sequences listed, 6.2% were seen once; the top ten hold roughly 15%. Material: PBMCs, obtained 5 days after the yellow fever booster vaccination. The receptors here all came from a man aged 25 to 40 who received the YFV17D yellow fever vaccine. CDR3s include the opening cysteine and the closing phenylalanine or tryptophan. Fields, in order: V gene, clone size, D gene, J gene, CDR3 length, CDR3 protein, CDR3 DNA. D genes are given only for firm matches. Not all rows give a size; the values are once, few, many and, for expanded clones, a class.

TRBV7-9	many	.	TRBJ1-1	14	CASKRGSSNTEAFF	TGTGCCAGCAAAAGAGGGAGTTCGAACACTGAAGCTTTCTTT
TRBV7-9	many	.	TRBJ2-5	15	CASSLGGAYQETQYF	TGTGCCAGCAGCTTAGGTGGGGCGTACCAAGAGACCCAGTACTTC
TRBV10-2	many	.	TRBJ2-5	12	CAGGERQETQYF	TGCGCCGGCGGGGAGCGACAAGAGACCCAGTACTTC
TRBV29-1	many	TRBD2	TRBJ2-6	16	CSVGLAGVDGANVLTF	TGCAGCGTTGGACTAGCGGGAGTGGATGGGGCCAACGTCCTGACTTTC
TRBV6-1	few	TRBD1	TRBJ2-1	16	CASTRLPGTADNEQFF	TGTGCCAGCACCAGACTCCCGGGGACAGCCGACAATGAGCAGTTCTTC
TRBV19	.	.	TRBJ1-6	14	CASTPGTDNSPLHF	TGTGCCAGTACCCCCGGGACTGATAATTCACCCCTCCACTTT
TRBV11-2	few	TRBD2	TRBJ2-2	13	CASSRPGGRELFF	TGTGCCAGCAGCCGCCCGGGGGGTAGGGAGCTGTTTTTT
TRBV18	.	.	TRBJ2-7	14	CASSGTGTNYEQYF	TGTGCCAGCTCGGGGACCGGGACAAACTACGAGCAGTACTTC
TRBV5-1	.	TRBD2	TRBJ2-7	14	CASTPFLAGVEQYF	TGCGCCAGCACCCCCTTCCTAGCGGGAGTCGAGCAGTACTTC
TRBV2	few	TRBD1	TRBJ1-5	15	CASRGPGQGNQPQHF	TGTGCCAGCAGGGGACCGGGACAGGGAAATCAGCCCCAGCATTTT
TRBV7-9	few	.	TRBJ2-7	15	CASSSYRGAWREQYF	TGTGCCAGCAGTTCGTACCGCGGGGCTTGGCGCGAGCAGTACTTC
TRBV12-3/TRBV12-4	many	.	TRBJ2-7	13	CASSLATIYEQYF	TGTGCCAGCAGTTTAGCGACCATCTACGAGCAGTACTTC
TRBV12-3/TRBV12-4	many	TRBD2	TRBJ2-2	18	CASSYGTSGSWLTGELFF	TGTGCCAGCAGCTATGGGACTAGCGGGAGCTGGTTAACCGGGGAGCTGTTTTTT
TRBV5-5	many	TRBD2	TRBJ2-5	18	CASTPGLAGGQGVETQYF	TGTGCCAGCACCCCGGGACTAGCGGGAGGTCAGGGTGTAGAGACCCAGTACTTC
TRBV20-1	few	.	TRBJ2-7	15	CSAKGFRLSSYEQYF	TGCAGTGCTAAGGGGTTTCGTTTAAGCTCCTACGAGCAGTACTTC
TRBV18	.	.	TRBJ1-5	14	CASSLGGLNQPQHF	TGTGCCAGCTCACTAGGGGGTCTAAATCAGCCCCAGCATTTT
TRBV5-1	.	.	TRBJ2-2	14	CASSLRTSTGELFF	TGCGCCAGCAGCTTGAGGACCAGCACCGGGGAGCTGTTTTTT
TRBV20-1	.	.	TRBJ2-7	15	CSASVKSAVSYEQYF	TGCAGTGCTAGCGTAAAGTCAGCGGTCTCCTACGAGCAGTACTTC
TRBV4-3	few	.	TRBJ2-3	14	CASRETRGRDTQYF	TGCGCCAGCAGGGAAACAAGAGGAAGAGATACGCAGTATTTT